The text below deals with one TCR beta chain. Its antigen is currently not known. Base qualities are missing; no much larger clone stands one base away. The data belong to a study of human thymus T cells (dated by TCRdb to 2018 to 2020). As for the study more broadly: The study used under 10 infant thymus samples plus four related peripheral blood samples to characterize TCR alpha and beta repertoires. The cohort included about six male and a couple of female infants, with donor ages spanning 7 to 244 days. Broader findings and caveats from the paper: Biased V and J gene segment usage appeared to be present in both thymic and peripheral blood repertoires. On average, thymus samples gave 650,000 to 1,000,000 unique TCRB clonotypes, whereas blood samples gave roughly 80,000.

Looking up the germline V gene yields CDR1 MDHEN and CDR2 SYDVKM. Relative to germline, V is missing 3 bases and J is missing 0 bases, with 18 bases of the junction outside any gene match. Measured from the cysteine to the phenylalanine, the CDR3 is 21 residues long. Only CDR3 DNA remains: 63 bases, in frame from the first base. The donors were immunologically healthy infants in Finland who had open corrective cardiac surgery for congenital heart defects. During surgery, a small 0.5-1 mL aliquot of peripheral blood was collected from four of the eight donors. Genomic DNA from blood samples was extracted from all available leukocytes rather than from a fixed cell number. ACK lysis buffer was used to remove erythrocytes from blood, and the leukocytes were stored at -70 degrees C as pellets. A QIAsymphony instrument was used to extract genomic DNA from frozen cell pellets. Using the immunoSEQ multiplex PCR assay, the TCRB and TCRAD loci were amplified from a standardized quantity of quality-controlled genomic DNA. The amplicons covered the V(D)J region and were long enough to include the CDR3 and to identify the V and J genes. The commercial immunoSEQ service was used to sequence amplicons on an Illumina platform. Concerning the study's data processing: Primer bias and sequencing errors were corrected as previously described, and TCRAD and TCRB definitions were based on the IMGT database. Analysis of the repertoires was done with immunoSEQ Analyzer 3.0 and VDJTools and included basic statistics, V/J segment usage, diversity estimates, rarefaction and pairwise overlap. Diversity was estimated with Chao1, ChaoE, Efron-Thisted, Shannon and inverse Simpson indices, and also on datasets down-sampled to the smallest sample. Repertoire overlap used strict matching of CDR3 nucleotide sequence, V gene and J gene, with Jaccard-based multidimensional scaling clustering. Here the immuneACCESS table is served through TCRdb, limited to in-frame sequences with V and J called. Missing clones are a known gap in these copies; in checked studies unresolved V genes cover under half, and the rest lacks a known reason. D and trimming come from the DNA, and the V and J calls and clone size come from that table. This sample holds 57,000 or so clones; 90% to 95% were observed only once. The ten biggest clones cover almost 6% of the sample.

The rearrangement combines TRBV28 with TRBJ1-5; 9 junctional bases match TRBD1. The receptor was isolated from a boy under two years old with a congenital heart defect but otherwise immunologically healthy. Sequenced input: blood. The base sequence is TGTGCCAGCAGTTTTGCTTGGGGGGACAGGGTCCTAAAATATAGCAATCAGCCCCAGCATTTT. Protein translation: CASSFAWGDRVLKYSNQPQHF.